This T cell receptor beta chain was profiled in a study of beta chain features in type 1 diabetes. Study-wide context: Across the samples, roughly 98,000,000 sorted cells were examined in total.

Points on this clone: Its antigen is not known.

This CDR3 is built from 15 residues. V was clipped by 7 bases and J by 4 bases, with 19 bases between them. The germline gives CDR1 ENHRY, CDR2 SYGVKD. The study's findings and limits: Compared to healthy donors, patients appeared to have naive, central memory and Treg TCRB repertoires that were more alike. Type 1 diabetes patients had TCRB CDR3s that were shorter (moderately but significantly so) in all four CD4+ subsets. Any HLA effect on TCRB rearrangement was left unresolved by small sub-analyses.

Expressed TCRB transcripts were sequenced because the isolated RNA had all been reverse transcribed beforehand. TCRdb keeps only in-frame clones here, not all; method: immunoSEQ multiplex PCR. The table shows 900,000 or so clones, with about 17% occurring only once. This rearrangement joins TRBV10-3 to TRBJ2-5, with D tentatively TRBD1 or TRBD2 (6 bases each). The receptor's source is a woman aged 18-29 years in good health. Sequencing input: naive CD4+ T cells from blood. CDR3 sequence reads: CAIKGDLNPRETQYF. The CDR3 DNA follows: TGTGCCATCAAGGGGGACTTAAACCCCAGAGAGACCCAGTACTTC.